This entry concerns a single T cell receptor beta chain. Its antigen is unknown. The record originates from a study of graft-versus-host responses after intestinal transplantation. Using immunoSEQ multiplex PCR, the repertoire was profiled, and TCRdb retains in-frame clones only, with some absent. The sample yields some 15,000 clones, 80% to 95% seen once. This CDR3 comprises 14 residues. Overall study results and limits: Marrow from the recipient contained GvH clones, some of which had appeared first in ileum or blood.

The sequenced sample was PBMCs, obtained roughly 1,100 days after intestinal transplantation. This rearrangement joins TRBV1 to TRBJ2-3; the DNA was not compared with TRBD2, the D call given in the table. TRBV1 is assigned pseudogene status. This clonotype originated in a human patient who received an intestinal transplant, so some T cells may come from the graft donor. Here the CDR3 reads CTSSPDWSTDTQYF. CDR3 DNA: TGCACCAGCAGCCCCGACTGGTCCACAGATACGCAGTATTTT.